This T cell receptor (beta chain) was sequenced for a study of memory CD8 T cells in hepatitis C reinfection. For the study at large: Peak reinfection sampling occurred 3 to 8 weeks after detected reinfection.

The time point: peak reinfection, 3 to 8 weeks after reinfection detection. TCR sequencing was done directly ex vivo on sorted cells, without expansion in vitro. The CDR3 has 12 amino acids. Trimming pared 4 bases from V and 4 bases from J, leaving 7 bases between. Germline CDR1 MNHNS, CDR2 SASEGT. Sequencing was performed with immunoSEQ multiplex PCR; in TCRdb, only in-frame clones are kept and a portion is missing. The sample shows 35,000 to 50,000 clones, 85% to 90% of them seen only once. Sequencing used naive CD8+ T cells sorted from blood. The chain employs TRBV6-1 and TRBJ1-2; D is undetermined. This receptor was identified in a man aged 18 to 30 with hepatitis C virus infection. CDR3 sequence (DNA): TGTGCCAGCAGTGCACAGAGCTATGGCTACACCTTC. This translates into CASSAQSYGYTF.